What follows are 2 T cell receptor beta chains derived from one specimen sequenced in a study of T-cell memory formation after mild COVID-19. Using its own MiXCR run on the 5' RACE reads, TCRdb lists one record per CDR3 protein. The sample lists 110,000 to 150,000 distinct CDR3 sequences, under 30% seen once, with around 24% in the top ten. Sequenced input: PBMCs or a T cell subset sorted from them (not recorded which). All receptors come from an adult woman who had mild COVID-19 (a few samples of this study predate the infection). Cell type and time point are not known.

The genes are TRBV3-1 and TRBJ2-7; 8 nucleotides line up with TRBD2. The ends lost 0 bases at V and 2 bases at J; junction bases unmatched: 18. The CDR3 runs to 20 residues. Germline V gives CDR1 LGHDT, CDR2 YNNKEL (reference sequence). The CDR3 coding sequence is TGTGCCAGCAGCCAAGAGGGCACAAGAGTAACTAGCGGTCGCACCTACGAGCAGTACTTC. Amino acid sequence: CASSQEGTRVTSGRTYEQYF.

The table lists this clonotype with a few counts. The chain combines TRBV20-1 with TRBJ2-2; the D is unclear. Trimming shortened V by 4 bases and J by 6 bases, and 18 bases separated the two germline ends. The CDR3 runs to 15 residues. Germline V CDR1 and CDR2: DFQATT, SNEGSKA (reference sequence). The CDR3 nucleotides are TGCAGTGCTATCGAGACCGGTGCCTTGGCCGGGGAGCTGTTTTTT. Translation gives CSAIETGALAGELFF.